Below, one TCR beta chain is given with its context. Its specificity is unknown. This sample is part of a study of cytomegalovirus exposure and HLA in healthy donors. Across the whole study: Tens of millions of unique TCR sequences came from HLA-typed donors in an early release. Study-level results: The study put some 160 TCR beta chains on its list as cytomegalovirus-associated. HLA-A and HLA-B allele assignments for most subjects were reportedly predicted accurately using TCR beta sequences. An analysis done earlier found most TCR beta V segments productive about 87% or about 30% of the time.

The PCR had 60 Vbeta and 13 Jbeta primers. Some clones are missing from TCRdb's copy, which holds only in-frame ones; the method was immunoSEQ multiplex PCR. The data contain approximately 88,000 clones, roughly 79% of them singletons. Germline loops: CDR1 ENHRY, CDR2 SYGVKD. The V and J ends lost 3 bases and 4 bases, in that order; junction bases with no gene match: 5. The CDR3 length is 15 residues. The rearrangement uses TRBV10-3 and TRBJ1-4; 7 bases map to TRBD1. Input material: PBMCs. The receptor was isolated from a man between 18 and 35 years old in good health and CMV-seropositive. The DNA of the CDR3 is TGTGCCATCAGTGAAGGGGGCGCTGATAATGAAAAACTGTTTTTT. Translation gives CAISEGGADNEKLFF.